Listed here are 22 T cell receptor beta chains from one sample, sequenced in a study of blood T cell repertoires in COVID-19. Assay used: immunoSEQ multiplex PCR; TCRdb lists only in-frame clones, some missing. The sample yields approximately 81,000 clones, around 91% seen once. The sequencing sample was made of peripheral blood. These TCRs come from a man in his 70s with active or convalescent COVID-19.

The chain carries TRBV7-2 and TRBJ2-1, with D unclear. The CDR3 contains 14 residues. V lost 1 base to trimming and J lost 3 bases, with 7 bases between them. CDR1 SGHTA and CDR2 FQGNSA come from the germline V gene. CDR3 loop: CASSLDQVYNEQFF. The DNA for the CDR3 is TGTGCCAGCAGCTTAGATCAGGTCTACAATGAGCAGTTCTTC.

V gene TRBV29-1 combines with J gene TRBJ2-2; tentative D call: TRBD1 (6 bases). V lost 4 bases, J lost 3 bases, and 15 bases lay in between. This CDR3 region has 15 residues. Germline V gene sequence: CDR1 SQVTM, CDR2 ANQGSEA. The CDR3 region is CSVAMGTLYTGELFF. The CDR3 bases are TGCAGCGTTGCTATGGGGACACTTTACACCGGGGAGCTGTTTTTT.

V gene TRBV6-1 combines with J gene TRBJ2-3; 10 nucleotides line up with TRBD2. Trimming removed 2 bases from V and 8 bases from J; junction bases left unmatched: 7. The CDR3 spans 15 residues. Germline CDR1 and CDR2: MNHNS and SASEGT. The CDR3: CASSELSGGAGTQYF. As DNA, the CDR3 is TGTGCCAGCAGTGAACTGAGCGGGGGGGCAGGTACGCAGTATTTT.

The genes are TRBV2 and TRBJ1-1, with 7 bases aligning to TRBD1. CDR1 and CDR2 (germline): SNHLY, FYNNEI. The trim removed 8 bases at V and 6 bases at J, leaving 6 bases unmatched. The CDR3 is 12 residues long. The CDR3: CASAGRGPEAFF. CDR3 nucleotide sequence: TGTGCCAGCGCCGGTAGGGGGCCTGAAGCTTTCTTT.

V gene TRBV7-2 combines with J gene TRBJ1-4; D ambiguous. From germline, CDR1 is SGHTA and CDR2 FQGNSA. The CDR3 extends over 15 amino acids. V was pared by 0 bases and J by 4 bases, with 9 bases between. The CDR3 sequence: CASSLAGLLNEKLFF. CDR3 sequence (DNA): TGTGCCAGCAGCTTAGCCGGACTGCTTAATGAAAAACTGTTTTTT.

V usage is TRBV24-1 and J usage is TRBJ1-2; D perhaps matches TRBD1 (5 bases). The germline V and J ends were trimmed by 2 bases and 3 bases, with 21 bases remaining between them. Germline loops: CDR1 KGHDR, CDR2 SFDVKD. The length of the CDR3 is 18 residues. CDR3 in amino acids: CATSDSGGGRGSYYGYTF. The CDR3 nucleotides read TGTGCCACCAGTGATTCCGGGGGAGGCAGAGGGAGCTACTATGGCTACACCTTC.

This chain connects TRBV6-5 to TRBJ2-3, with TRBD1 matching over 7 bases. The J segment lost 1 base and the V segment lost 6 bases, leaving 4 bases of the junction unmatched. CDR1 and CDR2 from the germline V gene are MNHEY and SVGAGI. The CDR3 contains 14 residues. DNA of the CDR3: TGTGCCAGCAGCTGGACAGGACGCACAGATACGCAGTATTTT. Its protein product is CASSWTGRTDTQYF.

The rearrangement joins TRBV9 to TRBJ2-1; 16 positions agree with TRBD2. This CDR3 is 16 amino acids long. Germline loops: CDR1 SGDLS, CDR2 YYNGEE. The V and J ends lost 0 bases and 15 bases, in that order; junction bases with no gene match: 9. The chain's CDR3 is CASSVAGLAGGPGMFF. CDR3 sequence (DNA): TGTGCCAGCAGCGTAGCGGGACTAGCGGGGGGGCCGGGTATGTTCTTC.

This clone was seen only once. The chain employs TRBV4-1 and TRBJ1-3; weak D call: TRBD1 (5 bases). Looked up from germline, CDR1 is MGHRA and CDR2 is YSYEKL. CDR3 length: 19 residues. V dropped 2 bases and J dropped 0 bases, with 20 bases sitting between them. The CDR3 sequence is CASSQPRQYLDFSGNTIYF. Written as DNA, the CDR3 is TGCGCCAGCAGCCAACCGAGACAGTATTTAGACTTCTCTGGAAACACCATATATTTT.

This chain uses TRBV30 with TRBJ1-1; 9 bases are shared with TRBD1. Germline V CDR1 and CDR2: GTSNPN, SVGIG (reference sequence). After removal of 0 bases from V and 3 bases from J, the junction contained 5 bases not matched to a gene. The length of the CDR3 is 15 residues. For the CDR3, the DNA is TGTGCCTGGAGTGTACGGGGACAGGGCTACACTGAAGCTTTCTTT. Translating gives CAWSVRGQGYTEAFF. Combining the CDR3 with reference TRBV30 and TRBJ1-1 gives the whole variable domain SQTIHQWPATLVQPVGSPLSLECTVEGTSNPNLYWYRQAAGRGLQLLFYSVGIGQISSEVPQNLSASRPQDRQFILSSKKLLLSDSGFYLCAWSVRGQGYTEAFFGQGTRLTVV.

The CDR3 protein is CASSLRRQADYTF. DNA of the CDR3: TGTGCCAGCAGCTTACGGCGACAAGCCGACTACACCTTC. The chain couples TRBV5-4 to TRBJ1-2; D ambiguous. CDR1 is SGHNT and CDR2 is YYREEE in the germline V gene (reference sequence). The CDR3 extends over 13 amino acids. Trimming removed 2 bases from V and 10 bases from J, with 15 bases in between.

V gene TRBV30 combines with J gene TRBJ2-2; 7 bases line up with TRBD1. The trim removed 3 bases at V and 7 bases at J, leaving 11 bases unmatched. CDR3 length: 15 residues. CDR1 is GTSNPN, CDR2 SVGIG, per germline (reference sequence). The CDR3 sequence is CAWRGDRIGGGELFF. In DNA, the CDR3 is TGTGCCTGGAGAGGGGACAGAATAGGTGGCGGGGAGCTGTTTTTT.

Here the CDR3 DNA reads TGTGCCAGCAGCTTAGGCCCCTCTCTGAGCACTGAAGCTTTCTTT. Residues: CASSLGPSLSTEAFF. This chain uses TRBV7-2 with TRBJ1-1; D remains unclear. The V gene lost 1 base and the J gene lost 4 bases, with 13 bases spanning the gap. In germline, CDR1 is SGHTA, CDR2 FQGNSA. The CDR3 is 15 residues long.

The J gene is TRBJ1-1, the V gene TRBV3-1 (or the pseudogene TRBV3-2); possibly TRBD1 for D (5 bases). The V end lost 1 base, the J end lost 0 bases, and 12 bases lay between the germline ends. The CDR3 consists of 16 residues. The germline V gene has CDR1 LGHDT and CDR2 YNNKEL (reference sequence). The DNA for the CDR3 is TGTGCCAGCAGCCAAGGGGGCGTTCGGGTGAACACTGAAGCTTTCTTT. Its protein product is CASSQGGVRVNTEAFF.

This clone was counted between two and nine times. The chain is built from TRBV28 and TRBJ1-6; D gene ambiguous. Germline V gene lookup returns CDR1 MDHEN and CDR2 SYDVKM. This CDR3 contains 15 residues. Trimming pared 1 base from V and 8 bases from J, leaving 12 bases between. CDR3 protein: CASSLSGSVHSPLHF. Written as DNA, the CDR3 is TGTGCCAGCAGTTTATCGGGATCCGTACATTCACCCCTCCACTTT.

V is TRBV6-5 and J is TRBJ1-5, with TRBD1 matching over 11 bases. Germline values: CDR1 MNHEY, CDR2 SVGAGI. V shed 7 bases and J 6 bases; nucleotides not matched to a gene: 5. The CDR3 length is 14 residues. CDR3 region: CASKEGTGGQPQHF. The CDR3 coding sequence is TGTGCCAGCAAGGAAGGGACAGGGGGTCAGCCCCAGCATTTT.

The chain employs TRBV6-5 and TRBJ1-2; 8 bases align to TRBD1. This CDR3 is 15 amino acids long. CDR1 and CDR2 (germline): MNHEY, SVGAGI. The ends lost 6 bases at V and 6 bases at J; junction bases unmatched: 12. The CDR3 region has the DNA TGTGCCAGCAGCGCAAACCCTACAGGGGGAGATGGCTACACCTTC. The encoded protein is CASSANPTGGDGYTF.

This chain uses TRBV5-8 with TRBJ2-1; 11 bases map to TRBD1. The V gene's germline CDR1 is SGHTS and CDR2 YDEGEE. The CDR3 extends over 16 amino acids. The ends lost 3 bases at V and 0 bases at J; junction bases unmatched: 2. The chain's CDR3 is CASSYGTGGSYNEQFF. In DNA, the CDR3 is TGTGCCAGCAGCTATGGGACAGGGGGCTCCTACAATGAGCAGTTCTTC.

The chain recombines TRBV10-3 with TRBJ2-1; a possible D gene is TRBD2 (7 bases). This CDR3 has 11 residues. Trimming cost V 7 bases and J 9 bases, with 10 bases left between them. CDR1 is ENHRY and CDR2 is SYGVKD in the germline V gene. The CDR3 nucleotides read TGTGCCATCACAGGGGAGGGTGAGCAGTTCTTC. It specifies CAITGEGEQFF.

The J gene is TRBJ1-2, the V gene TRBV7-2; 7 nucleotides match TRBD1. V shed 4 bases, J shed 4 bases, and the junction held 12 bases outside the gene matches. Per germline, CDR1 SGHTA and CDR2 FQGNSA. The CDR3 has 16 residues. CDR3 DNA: TGTGCCAGCAGCTACCTTCTCCCGACAGGGTTCTATGGCTACACCTTC. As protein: CASSYLLPTGFYGYTF. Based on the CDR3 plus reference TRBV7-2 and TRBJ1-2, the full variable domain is GAGVSQSPSNKVTEKGKDVELRCDPISGHTALYWYRQSLGQGLEFLIYFQGNSAPDKSGLPSDRFSAERTGGSVSTLTIQRTQQEDSAVYLCASSYLLPTGFYGYTFGSGTRLTVV.

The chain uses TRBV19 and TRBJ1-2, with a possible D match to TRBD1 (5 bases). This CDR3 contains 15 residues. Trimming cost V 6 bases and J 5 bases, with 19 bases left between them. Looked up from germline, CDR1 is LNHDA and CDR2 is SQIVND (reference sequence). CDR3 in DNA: TGTGCCAGTAGCTTCACCCCCCAGGGCGGTTATGGCTACACCTTC. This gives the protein CASSFTPQGGYGYTF.

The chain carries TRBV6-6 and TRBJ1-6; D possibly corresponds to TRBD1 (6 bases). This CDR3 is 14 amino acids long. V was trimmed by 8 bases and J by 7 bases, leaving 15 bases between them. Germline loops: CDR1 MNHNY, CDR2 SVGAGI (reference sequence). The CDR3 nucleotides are TGTGCCAGCGGAACAGGGTATGAGAATTCACCCCTCCACTTT. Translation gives CASGTGYENSPLHF.